These T cell receptor beta chains were read from a single sample in a study of a mutant IDH1 vaccine in newly diagnosed glioma. Using immunoSEQ multiplex PCR, the repertoire was profiled, and TCRdb retains in-frame clones only, with some absent. The sample carries about 36,000 clones, 75% to 90% recorded once. The antigens these receptors bind are not known. The sequenced sample was peripheral blood mononuclear cells (PBMCs), obtained from a glioma patient whose treatment included an IDH1 peptide vaccine. Receptor source: a woman aged 30 to 39 with glioma. Some clones in this sample may be carry-over from other donors' samples. The CDR3 runs from the conserved cysteine through the conserved F or W. D genes are given only for firm matches. The size field is filled for only some rows; it gives once, few, many or a size class.

J: TRBJ1-1
V: TRBV18
size: -
D: -
CDR3: CASSPPGALNTEAFF
DNA: TGTGCCAGCTCACCACCAGGGGCACTAAACACTGAAGCTTTCTTT

J: TRBJ2-3
V: TRBV7-2
size: -
D: -
CDR3: CASSTRDGSTDTQYF
DNA: TGTGCCAGCAGCACTAGGGACGGTAGCACAGATACGCAGTATTTT

J: TRBJ1-1
V: TRBV27
size: -
D: -
CDR3: CASSPQFGLPDTEAFF
DNA: TGTGCCAGCAGTCCCCAATTCGGACTGCCCGACACTGAAGCTTTCTTT

J: TRBJ2-3
V: TRBV2
size: -
D: TRBD2
CDR3: CASSDGAGADTQYF
DNA: TGTGCCAGCAGTGACGGGGCGGGAGCGGATACGCAGTATTTT

J: TRBJ2-3
V: TRBV7-2
size: few
D: -
CDR3: CASSFERSDTQYF
DNA: TGTGCCAGCAGCTTCGAGCGGTCAGATACGCAGTATTTT

J: TRBJ1-1
V: TRBV5-4
size: -
D: -
CDR3: CASREDERGANTEAFF
DNA: TGTGCCAGCAGAGAGGATGAAAGGGGGGCTAACACTGAAGCTTTCTTT

J: TRBJ2-7
V: TRBV9
size: -
D: -
CDR3: CASSVGTTHSYEQYF
DNA: TGTGCCAGCAGCGTTGGGACAACGCACTCCTACGAGCAGTACTTC

J: TRBJ1-3
V: TRBV5-4
size: -
D: -
CDR3: CASTSGPGNTIYF
DNA: TGTGCCAGCACTTCAGGTCCTGGAAACACCATATATTTT

J: TRBJ1-2
V: TRBV6-5
size: -
D: -
CDR3: CASSYSVGTSNYGYTF
DNA: TGTGCCAGCAGTTACTCCGTTGGCACCTCTAACTATGGCTACACCTTC

J: TRBJ1-4
V: TRBV7-2
size: -
D: -
CDR3: CASSLGQRSKGEKLFF
DNA: TGTGCCAGCAGCCTTGGACAGCGAAGTAAGGGTGAAAAACTGTTTTTT

J: TRBJ1-2
V: TRBV25-1
size: -
D: -
CDR3: CASSRGANYGYTF
DNA: TGTGCCAGCAGTCGTGGAGCTAACTATGGCTACACCTTC

J: TRBJ2-2
V: TRBV9
size: -
D: TRBD1
CDR3: CASSVVGQGDTGELFF
DNA: TGTGCCAGCAGCGTAGTCGGACAGGGAGACACCGGGGAGCTGTTTTTT

J: TRBJ2-6
V: TRBV23-1
size: -
D: -
CDR3: CAGVKAGANVLTF
DNA: TGCGCCGGGGTTAAGGCTGGGGCCAACGTCCTGACTTTC

J: TRBJ2-3
V: TRBV19
size: -
D: TRBD2
CDR3: CASSIGGLAVRADTQYF
DNA: TGTGCCAGTAGTATAGGGGGACTAGCGGTAAGGGCAGATACGCAGTATTTT

J: TRBJ2-1
V: TRBV18
size: -
D: TRBD1
CDR3: CASSFEQGASNEQFF
DNA: TGTGCCAGCTCATTTGAGCAGGGGGCTTCCAATGAGCAGTTCTTC

J: TRBJ1-4
V: TRBV6-5
size: few
D: TRBD1
CDR3: CASSPDREKLFF
DNA: TGTGCCAGCAGCCCGGACAGGGAAAAACTGTTTTTT

J: TRBJ1-1
V: TRBV30
size: -
D: -
CDR3: CAWDGTLEEMNTEAFF
DNA: TGTGCCTGGGACGGTACATTGGAGGAGATGAACACTGAAGCTTTCTTT

J: TRBJ1-3
V: TRBV6-1
size: -
D: -
CDR3: CASSEARGADGNTIYF
DNA: TGTGCCAGCAGTGAAGCGCGGGGGGCGGATGGAAACACCATATATTTT

J: TRBJ2-7
V: TRBV10-1
size: few
D: TRBD1
CDR3: CASSLRTGAYEQYF
DNA: TGCGCCAGCAGCTTAAGGACAGGGGCCTACGAGCAGTACTTC

J: TRBJ2-7
V: TRBV27
size: once
D: TRBD1
CDR3: CASKSGTGGNEQYF
DNA: TGTGCCAGCAAGTCCGGGACAGGGGGCAACGAGCAGTACTTC